This TCR beta chain came from a study of T cell responses to AZD1222 COVID-19 vaccine. TCRdb's copy holds only in-frame clones and misses some; the assay was immunoSEQ multiplex PCR. Here the sample spans 100,000 to 120,000 clones, roughly 86% being singletons. V was shortened by 3 bases and J by 2 bases, with 6 bases between the two germline ends. Germline-derived CDR1 and CDR2 are LNHDA and SQIVND (reference sequence). The CDR3 covers 13 residues. The input for sequencing was peripheral blood, taken on day 0 of AZD1222 vaccination. The TCR originated in an adult in good health. V is TRBV19 and J is TRBJ2-3; D gene unclear. CDR3 sequence: CASSMVFTDTQYF. DNA for the CDR3: TGTGCCAGTAGTATGGTGTTCACAGATACGCAGTATTTT.